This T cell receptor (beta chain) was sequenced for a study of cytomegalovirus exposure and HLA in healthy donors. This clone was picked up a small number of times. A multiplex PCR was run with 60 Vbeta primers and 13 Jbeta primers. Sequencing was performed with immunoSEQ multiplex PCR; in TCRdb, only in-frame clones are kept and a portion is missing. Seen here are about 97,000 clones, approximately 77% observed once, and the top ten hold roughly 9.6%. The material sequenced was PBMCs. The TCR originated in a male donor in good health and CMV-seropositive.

CDR3 nucleotide sequence: TGTGCCAGCAGAGTCGACAGAATGAACACTGAAGCTTTCTTT. Its translation: CASRVDRMNTEAFF. The chain is built from TRBV6-1 and TRBJ1-1, with D perhaps TRBD1 (5 bases). CDR1 and CDR2 (germline): MNHNS, SASEGT. This CDR3 has 14 amino acids. The V end was cut by 6 bases, the J end by 0 bases, with 11 bases between.